The TCR beta chain described here comes from a study of neoadjuvant anti-PD-1 for oral cavity cancer. Using immunoSEQ multiplex PCR, the repertoire was profiled, and TCRdb retains in-frame clones only, with some absent. The sample shows 9,500 to 15,000 clones, 70% to 75% of them seen only once. Time point described: after neoadjuvant nivolumab, at surgical resection. These newly diagnosed stage II-IVA oral cavity squamous cell carcinoma patients had no prior systemic or radiation treatment. Cohort: HPV-negative, locally advanced oral cavity squamous cell carcinoma patients. Points on this clone: The antigen remains unidentified.

Study-wide results and caveats: Non-responders to neoadjuvant nivolumab had significantly more clonal PBMC T cells than responders. TCR analyses covered only a few patients per response group.

This TCR derives from a person aged 35-79 years with oral cavity squamous cell carcinoma. The sample in question was PBMCs, obtained after nivolumab (anti-PD-1) treatment.

The CDR3 spells CASSFRGLAGGRSYEQYF. The DNA for the CDR3 is TGCGCCAGCAGCTTCCGAGGACTAGCGGGAGGGCGGAGCTACGAGCAGTACTTC. The chain is built from TRBV5-1 and TRBJ2-7; TRBD2 agrees at 15 bases. The junction had 9 bases not matched to a gene; V was cut back by 2 bases and J by 3 bases. CDR3 size: 18 residues. The germline V gene has CDR1 SGHRS and CDR2 YFSETQ.